Listed here are 4 T cell receptor beta chains from one sample, sequenced in a study of T-cell reconstitution after alpha-beta-depleted transplantation in children listed by TCRdb under 2016. The treatment or condition label for this specimen denotes: allogeneic hematopoietic cell transplantation with graft depleted of TCRalphabeta T cells and CD19 B cells. The library was generated by PCR. This sample was sequenced with an Illumina HiSeq 2500. Molecular barcoding was employed in the preparation of TCR libraries, with unique molecular identifiers being used to normalize TCRbeta repertoire quantification. Clones were called with MiXCR by TCRdb after fastp trimmed the public reads at Q25, and only in-frame beta chains were retained. Each entry is one CDR3 protein sequence, shown with its most common DNA and genes. This sample lists about 980,000 distinct CDR3 sequences; about 29% were detected once. The ten largest clones add up to under 30% of the sample.

Material: PBMCs, mostly from graft donor cells, obtained 360 days after TCRalphabeta/CD19-depleted stem cell transplant. The source is a boy younger than two who had a stem cell transplant for SCID, so the T cells may come from the graft donor.

The rearrangement links TRBV6-2 or TRBV6-3 to TRBJ2-4; no definite D call. The CDR3 covers 13 residues. Germline lookup yields CDR1 MNHEY and CDR2 SVGEGT. Trimming left V 6 bases short and J 1 base short, with 7 bases between. In DNA, the CDR3 is TGTGCCAGCAGGGATATGGCCAAAAACATTCAGTACTTC. Protein product: CASRDMAKNIQYF.

The rearrangement joins TRBV18 to TRBJ1-5; TRBD1 matches at 8 bases. V shed 3 bases, J shed 3 bases, and the junction held 4 bases outside the gene matches. Per germline, CDR1 KGHSH and CDR2 LQKENI. The CDR3 runs to 15 residues. Written as DNA, the CDR3 is TGTGCCAGCTCACCTCAGGGGGCCCTCAATCAGCCCCAGCATTTT. Its translation: CASSPQGALNQPQHF.

The V gene is TRBV28, the J gene TRBJ2-7, with 7 bases lining up with TRBD1. Unmatched junction bases numbered 5, after V lost 7 bases and J lost 2 bases. CDR1 is MDHEN and CDR2 is SYDVKM in the germline V gene. There are 13 residues in the CDR3. In nucleotides, the CDR3 is TGTGCCAGCAAGCTGACAGGGCCCTACGAGCAGTACTTC. As protein: CASKLTGPYEQYF.

V gene TRBV7-9 combines with J gene TRBJ2-3; TRBD2 matches at 7 bases. Trimming at V came to 5 bases and at J to 10 bases, leaving 9 bases not matched to a gene. Germline V gene sequence: CDR1 SEHNR, CDR2 FQNEAQ (reference sequence). The CDR3 is 13 residues long. CDR3 sequence (DNA): TGTGCCAGCAGCACCACAAGCGGGGAGGCGCAGTATTTT. Translation: CASSTTSGEAQYF. Combining the CDR3 with reference TRBV7-9 and TRBJ2-3 gives the whole variable domain DTGVSQNPRHKITKRGQNVTFRCDPISEHNRLYWYRQTLGQGPEFLTYFQNEAQLEKSRLLSDRFSAERPKGSFSTLEIQRTEQGDSAMYLCASSTTSGEAQYFGPGTRLTVL.